This T cell receptor (beta chain) was found in a study of blood T cell repertoires in COVID-19. Study background: Acute and convalescent COVID-19 samples came from the United States, Italy and Spain. From T cells, B-cell-depleted T cells, or PBMCs came the material, which was cDNA or gDNA.

In the authors' workflow: Estimation of nucleated cell counts relied on the amplification of reference gene primers. Produced via immunoSEQ multiplex PCR; TCRdb's table is partial and in-frame only. V, J and clone size are those of that table, while D and trimming were read from the DNA. The sample yields under 100,000 clones, around 86% seen once. The CDR3 loop spans 15 amino acids. Germline V CDR1 and CDR2: MDHEN, SYDVKM. V was pared by 6 bases and J by 1 base, with 15 bases between. The gene calls are TRBV28 and TRBJ1-1; D unclear. The sample was peripheral blood. This clonotype was obtained from a woman in her 70s with acute or convalescent COVID-19. The CDR3 nucleotides are TGTGCCAGCAGAACCGTTTCCCGGTCGAACACTGAAGCTTTCTTT. This codes for CASRTVSRSNTEAFF.